A selection of T cell receptor beta chains follows, all from one sample in a study of T cells after yellow fever vaccination. TCRdb used MiXCR to reprocess the 5' RACE reads, holding one entry per CDR3 protein. Among under 300,000 distinct CDR3 sequences listed, roughly 7.2% were seen once. Source: CD4+ T cells sorted from PBMCs, taken 15 days after the yellow fever booster vaccination. All receptors derive from a man aged 30 to 45 who received the YFV17D yellow fever vaccine. The CDR3 runs from the conserved cysteine through the conserved F or W. D genes are given only for firm matches. Not every row has a clone size; where given, it reads once, few, many or a size class.

len: 13; j_gene: TRBJ2-7; v_gene: TRBV20-1; abundance: few; d_gene: TRBD1; CDR3aa: CSARYRGRHEQYF; CDR3nt: TGCAGTGCTAGATACAGGGGACGCCACGAGCAGTACTTC
len: 16; j_gene: TRBJ2-2; v_gene: TRBV15; abundance: .; d_gene: TRBD2; CDR3aa: CATSKGLAGPAGELFF; CDR3nt: TGTGCCACCAGCAAGGGACTAGCGGGACCTGCCGGGGAGCTGTTTTTT
len: 19; j_gene: TRBJ1-4; v_gene: TRBV25-1; abundance: few; d_gene: .; CDR3aa: CASSEYRGGRAANTQKLFF; CDR3nt: TGTGCCAGCAGTGAATATCGAGGAGGGAGGGCAGCCAACACCCAAAAACTGTTTTTT
len: 13; j_gene: TRBJ2-7; v_gene: TRBV30; abundance: .; d_gene: .; CDR3aa: CAYFDLLVREQYF; CDR3nt: TGTGCCTACTTTGACCTTTTAGTAAGGGAGCAGTACTTC
len: 13; j_gene: TRBJ1-6; v_gene: TRBV27; abundance: few; d_gene: .; CDR3aa: CASSLTRNSPLHF; CDR3nt: TGTGCCAGCAGTTTAACCAGGAATTCACCCCTCCACTTT
len: 12; j_gene: TRBJ2-5; v_gene: TRBV20-1; abundance: once; d_gene: .; CDR3aa: CSATDQSGTQYF; CDR3nt: TGCAGTGCCACCGACCAAAGCGGGACCCAGTACTTC
len: 13; j_gene: TRBJ2-2; v_gene: TRBV28; abundance: many; d_gene: .; CDR3aa: CASWAVNTGELFF; CDR3nt: TGTGCCAGCTGGGCTGTAAACACCGGGGAGCTGTTTTTT
len: 15; j_gene: TRBJ1-5; v_gene: TRBV24-1; abundance: .; d_gene: .; CDR3aa: CATVLPTDSNQPQHF; CDR3nt: TGTGCCACCGTACTTCCGACAGATAGCAATCAGCCCCAGCATTTT
len: 14; j_gene: TRBJ2-7; v_gene: TRBV6-2/TRBV6-3; abundance: few; d_gene: .; CDR3aa: CASRPWAATYEQYF; CDR3nt: TGTGCCAGCCGCCCCTGGGCCGCTACCTACGAGCAGTACTTC
len: 15; j_gene: TRBJ2-1; v_gene: TRBV7-9; abundance: many; d_gene: TRBD2; CDR3aa: CASSNPGLAGVEQFF; CDR3nt: TGTGCCAGCAGCAACCCGGGACTAGCGGGAGTTGAGCAGTTCTTC
len: 16; j_gene: TRBJ2-3; v_gene: TRBV19; abundance: .; d_gene: TRBD2; CDR3aa: CASSIPSGGVADTQYF; CDR3nt: TGTGCCAGTAGTATTCCTAGCGGGGGTGTAGCAGATACGCAGTATTTT
len: 20; j_gene: TRBJ2-3; v_gene: TRBV20-1; abundance: few; d_gene: TRBD2; CDR3aa: CSARDRPHTGAGKGTDTQYF; CDR3nt: TGCAGTGCTAGAGATCGCCCACATACCGGAGCGGGAAAGGGCACAGATACGCAGTATTTT
len: 14; j_gene: TRBJ1-1; v_gene: TRBV5-4; abundance: .; d_gene: .; CDR3aa: CASSLSGRPREAFF; CDR3nt: TGTGCCAGCAGCTTGTCTGGCCGGCCTCGTGAAGCTTTCTTT
len: 13; j_gene: TRBJ1-5; v_gene: TRBV20-1; abundance: .; d_gene: .; CDR3aa: CSAPAEGTQPQHF; CDR3nt: TGCAGTGCCCCAGCCGAGGGTACTCAGCCCCAGCATTTT
len: 13; j_gene: TRBJ2-1; v_gene: TRBV20-1; abundance: few; d_gene: TRBD2; CDR3aa: CSASTGGINQQFF; CDR3nt: TGCAGTGCTAGTACGGGAGGGATCAATCAGCAGTTCTTC
len: 13; j_gene: TRBJ2-3; v_gene: TRBV20-1; abundance: many; d_gene: .; CDR3aa: CSARYSNTDTQYF; CDR3nt: TGCAGTGCTAGATACAGTAACACAGATACGCAGTATTTT
len: 12; j_gene: TRBJ2-2; v_gene: TRBV20-1; abundance: .; d_gene: .; CDR3aa: CSAGWGYGELFF; CDR3nt: TGCAGTGCTGGATGGGGGTACGGGGAGCTGTTTTTT
len: 13; j_gene: TRBJ2-3; v_gene: TRBV12-3/TRBV12-4; abundance: few; d_gene: TRBD2; CDR3aa: CVEAGGGTDTQYF; CDR3nt: TGTGTCGAGGCGGGGGGGGGCACAGATACGCAGTATTTT
len: 14; j_gene: TRBJ2-5; v_gene: TRBV12-3/TRBV12-4; abundance: .; d_gene: .; CDR3aa: CASSPLDSRETQYF; CDR3nt: TGTGCCAGCAGTCCATTGGACAGTCGGGAGACCCAGTACTTC
len: 17; j_gene: TRBJ2-1; v_gene: TRBV6-5; abundance: .; d_gene: .; CDR3aa: CASSSIPSGGDYNEQFF; CDR3nt: TGTGCCAGCAGTTCCATTCCTTCTGGCGGGGATTACAATGAGCAGTTCTTC
len: 15; j_gene: TRBJ2-5; v_gene: TRBV7-9; abundance: many; d_gene: TRBD2; CDR3aa: CASSLAASGGETQYF; CDR3nt: TGTGCCAGCAGCTTAGCAGCTAGCGGGGGAGAGACCCAGTACTTC
len: 11; j_gene: TRBJ2-1; v_gene: TRBV12-3/TRBV12-4; abundance: many; d_gene: .; CDR3aa: CASSSSPKQFF; CDR3nt: TGTGCCAGCAGTTCGTCCCCCAAGCAGTTCTTC
len: 15; j_gene: TRBJ2-3; v_gene: TRBV7-9; abundance: .; d_gene: TRBD2; CDR3aa: CASSLRTSSSDTQYF; CDR3nt: TGTGCCAGCAGCTTACGGACTAGTTCGTCGGATACGCAGTATTTT
len: 15; j_gene: TRBJ2-1; v_gene: TRBV20-1; abundance: many; d_gene: .; CDR3aa: CSARQTGLIYNEQFF; CDR3nt: TGCAGTGCTAGACAAACGGGACTGATCTACAATGAGCAGTTCTTC
len: 15; j_gene: TRBJ2-5; v_gene: TRBV7-7; abundance: many; d_gene: .; CDR3aa: CASSKSLGPRETQYF; CDR3nt: TGTGCTAGCAGCAAGTCTCTAGGACCACGAGAGACCCAGTACTTC
len: 14; j_gene: TRBJ2-7; v_gene: TRBV5-6; abundance: .; d_gene: .; CDR3aa: CASSPGAHNYEQYF; CDR3nt: TGTGCCAGCAGCCCCGGAGCCCATAACTACGAGCAGTACTTC
len: 17; j_gene: TRBJ2-2; v_gene: TRBV4-3; abundance: .; d_gene: TRBD2; CDR3aa: CASSQGLAGGSTGELFF; CDR3nt: TGCGCCAGCAGCCAAGGACTAGCGGGAGGGTCTACCGGGGAGCTGTTTTTT
len: 13; j_gene: TRBJ2-3; v_gene: TRBV30; abundance: few; d_gene: .; CDR3aa: CAWARDGLDTQYF; CDR3nt: TGTGCCTGGGCAAGGGACGGGCTAGATACGCAGTATTTT
len: 14; j_gene: TRBJ2-7; v_gene: TRBV12-3/TRBV12-4; abundance: few; d_gene: .; CDR3aa: CASSLSPGRHEQYF; CDR3nt: TGTGCCAGCAGTTTAAGTCCCGGCAGGCACGAGCAGTACTTC
len: 16; j_gene: TRBJ2-2; v_gene: TRBV11-1; abundance: .; d_gene: .; CDR3aa: CASSVGGLPNTGELFF; CDR3nt: TGTGCCAGCAGCGTTGGGGGACTCCCGAACACCGGGGAGCTGTTTTTT
len: 12; j_gene: TRBJ2-2; v_gene: TRBV20-1; abundance: .; d_gene: TRBD2; CDR3aa: CSATREVGELFF; CDR3nt: TGCAGTGCAACGCGGGAGGTCGGGGAGCTGTTTTTT
len: 13; j_gene: TRBJ2-3; v_gene: TRBV20-1; abundance: .; d_gene: TRBD2; CDR3aa: CSARDLAGNTQYF; CDR3nt: TGCAGTGCTAGAGACCTAGCGGGAAATACGCAGTATTTT
len: 15; j_gene: TRBJ2-1; v_gene: TRBV5-1; abundance: few; d_gene: TRBD2; CDR3aa: CASSPAVSGSNEQFF; CDR3nt: TGCGCCAGCTCCCCGGCAGTTAGCGGGAGTAATGAGCAGTTCTTC
len: 12; j_gene: TRBJ2-5; v_gene: TRBV20-1; abundance: many; d_gene: .; CDR3aa: CSAATGEETQYF; CDR3nt: TGCAGTGCTGCTACAGGTGAAGAGACCCAGTACTTC
len: 15; j_gene: TRBJ2-2; v_gene: TRBV18; abundance: many; d_gene: .; CDR3aa: CASSLFALNTGELFF; CDR3nt: TGTGCCAGCTCACTTTTTGCGTTGAACACCGGGGAGCTGTTTTTT
len: 13; j_gene: TRBJ2-1; v_gene: TRBV11-3; abundance: .; d_gene: .; CDR3aa: CASSPNSRDTQFF; CDR3nt: TGTGCCAGCAGCCCAAACTCCCGGGACACCCAGTTCTTC
len: 15; j_gene: TRBJ2-7; v_gene: TRBV7-2; abundance: few; d_gene: .; CDR3aa: CASSLAPQRGYEQYF; CDR3nt: TGTGCCAGCAGCTTAGCGCCACAACGAGGCTACGAGCAGTACTTC
len: 11; j_gene: TRBJ2-5; v_gene: TRBV20-1; abundance: .; d_gene: .; CDR3aa: CSARREETQYF; CDR3nt: TGCAGTGCTAGAAGGGAAGAGACCCAGTACTTC
len: 15; j_gene: TRBJ2-1; v_gene: TRBV27; abundance: few; d_gene: .; CDR3aa: CASRTSKAISNEQFF; CDR3nt: TGTGCCAGCAGAACGAGCAAGGCCATCAGCAATGAGCAGTTCTTC
len: 13; j_gene: TRBJ2-3; v_gene: TRBV11-3; abundance: many; d_gene: .; CDR3aa: CASSLAWEDTQYF; CDR3nt: TGTGCCAGCAGCTTAGCTTGGGAAGATACGCAGTATTTT
len: 16; j_gene: TRBJ2-2; v_gene: TRBV3-1; abundance: many; d_gene: TRBD2; CDR3aa: CASSQAASGRSGELFF; CDR3nt: TGTGCCAGCAGCCAAGCGGCTAGCGGGAGAAGCGGGGAGCTGTTTTTT
len: 11; j_gene: TRBJ2-4; v_gene: TRBV6-5; abundance: .; d_gene: .; CDR3aa: CASRKENIQYF; CDR3nt: TGTGCCAGCAGGAAGGAAAACATTCAGTACTTC
len: 14; j_gene: TRBJ2-3; v_gene: TRBV3-1; abundance: few; d_gene: .; CDR3aa: CASSHAGFTDTQYF; CDR3nt: TGTGCCAGCAGCCACGCGGGTTTCACAGATACGCAGTATTTT